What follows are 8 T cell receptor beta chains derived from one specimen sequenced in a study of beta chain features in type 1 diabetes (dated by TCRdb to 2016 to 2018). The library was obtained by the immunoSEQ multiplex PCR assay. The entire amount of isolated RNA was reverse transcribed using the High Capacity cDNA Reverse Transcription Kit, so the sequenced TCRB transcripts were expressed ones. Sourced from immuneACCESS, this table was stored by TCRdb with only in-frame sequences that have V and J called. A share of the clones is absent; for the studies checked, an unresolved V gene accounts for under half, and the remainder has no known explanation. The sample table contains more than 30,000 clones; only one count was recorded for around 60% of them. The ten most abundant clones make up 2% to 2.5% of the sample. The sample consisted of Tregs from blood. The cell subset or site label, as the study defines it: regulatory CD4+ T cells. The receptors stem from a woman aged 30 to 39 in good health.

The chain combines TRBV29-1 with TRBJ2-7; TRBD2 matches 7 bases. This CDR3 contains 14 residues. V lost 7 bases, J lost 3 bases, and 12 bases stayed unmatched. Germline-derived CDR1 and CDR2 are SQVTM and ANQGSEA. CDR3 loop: CSANRDYRGYEQYF. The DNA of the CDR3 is TGCAGCGCCAACCGGGACTACAGAGGCTACGAGCAGTACTTC.

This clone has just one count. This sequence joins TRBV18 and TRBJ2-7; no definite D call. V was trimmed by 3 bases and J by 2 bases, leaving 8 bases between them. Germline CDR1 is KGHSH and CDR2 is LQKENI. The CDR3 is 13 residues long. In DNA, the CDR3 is TGTGCCAGCTCACCGGCCCTCGCCTACGAGCAGTACTTC. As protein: CASSPALAYEQYF.

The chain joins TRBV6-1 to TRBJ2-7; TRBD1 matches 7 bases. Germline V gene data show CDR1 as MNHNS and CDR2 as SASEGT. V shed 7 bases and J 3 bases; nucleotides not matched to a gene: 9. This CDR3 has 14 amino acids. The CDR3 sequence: CASTGQAGSYEQYF. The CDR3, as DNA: TGTGCCAGCACCGGACAGGCCGGTAGCTACGAGCAGTACTTC.

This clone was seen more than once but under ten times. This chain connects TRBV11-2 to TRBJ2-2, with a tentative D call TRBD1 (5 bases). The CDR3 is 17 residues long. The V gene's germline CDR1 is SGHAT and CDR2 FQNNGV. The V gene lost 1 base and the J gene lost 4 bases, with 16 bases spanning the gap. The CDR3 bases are TGTGCCAGCAGCTTAGTATATCTGGCAGGGTTCACCGGGGAGCTGTTTTTT. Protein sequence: CASSLVYLAGFTGELFF.

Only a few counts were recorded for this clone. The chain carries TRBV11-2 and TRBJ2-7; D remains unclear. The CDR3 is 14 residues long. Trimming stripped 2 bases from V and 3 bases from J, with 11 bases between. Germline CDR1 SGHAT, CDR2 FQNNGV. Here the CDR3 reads CASSLSDTGYEQYF. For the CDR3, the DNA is TGTGCCAGCAGCTTAAGTGATACTGGCTACGAGCAGTACTTC.

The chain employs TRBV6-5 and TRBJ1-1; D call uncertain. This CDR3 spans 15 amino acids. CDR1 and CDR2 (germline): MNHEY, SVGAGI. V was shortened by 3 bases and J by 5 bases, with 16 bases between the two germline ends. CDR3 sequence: CASSYGRRRDTEAFF. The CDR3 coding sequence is TGTGCCAGCAGTTATGGCCGTCGGCGGGATACTGAAGCTTTCTTT.

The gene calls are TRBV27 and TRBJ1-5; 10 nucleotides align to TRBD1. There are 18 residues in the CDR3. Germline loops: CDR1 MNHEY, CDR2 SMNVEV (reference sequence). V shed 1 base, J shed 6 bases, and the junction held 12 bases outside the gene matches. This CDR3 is CASSLYPPTGGTGQPQHF. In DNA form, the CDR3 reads TGTGCCAGCAGTTTATACCCCCCGACAGGGGGCACGGGTCAGCCCCAGCATTTT.

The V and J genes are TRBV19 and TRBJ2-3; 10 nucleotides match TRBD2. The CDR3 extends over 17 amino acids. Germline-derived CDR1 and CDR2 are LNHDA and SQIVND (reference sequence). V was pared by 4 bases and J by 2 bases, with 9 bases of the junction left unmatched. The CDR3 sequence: CASSTWTSGWDTDTQYF. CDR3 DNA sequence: TGTGCCAGTAGTACGTGGACTAGCGGTTGGGACACAGATACGCAGTATTTT.